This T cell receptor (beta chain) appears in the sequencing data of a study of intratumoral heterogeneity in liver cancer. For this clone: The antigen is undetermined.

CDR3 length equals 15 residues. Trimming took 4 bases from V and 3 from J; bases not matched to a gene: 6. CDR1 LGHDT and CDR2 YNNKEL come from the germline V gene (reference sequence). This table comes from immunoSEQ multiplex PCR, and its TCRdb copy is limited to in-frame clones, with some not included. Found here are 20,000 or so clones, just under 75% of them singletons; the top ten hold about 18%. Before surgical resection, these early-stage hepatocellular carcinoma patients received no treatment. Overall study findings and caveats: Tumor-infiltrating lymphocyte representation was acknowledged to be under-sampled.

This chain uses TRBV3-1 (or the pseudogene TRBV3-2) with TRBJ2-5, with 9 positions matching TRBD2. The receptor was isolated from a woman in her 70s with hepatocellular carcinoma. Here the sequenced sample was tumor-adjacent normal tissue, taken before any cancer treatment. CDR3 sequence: CASSLGLAGKETQYF. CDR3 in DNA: TGTGCCAGCAGCCTAGGGCTAGCGGGAAAAGAGACCCAGTACTTC.